This T cell receptor (beta chain) was captured by sequencing in a study of T-cell memory formation after mild COVID-19. Study-level background: Each donor largely had its own TCR clusters. General study results and limits: Clones contracting over day 15 to 85 were CD4/CD8 balanced, with later expanders leaning CD4+. Memory cells collected pre-infection included some clones that later responded, suggesting cross-reactive memory joined.

This CDR3 has 17 amino acids. CDR1 SEHNR and CDR2 FQNEAQ come from the germline V gene (reference sequence). The V and J ends lost 5 bases and 4 bases, in that order; junction bases with no gene match: 12. This clonotype has just a few counts. Its target is not known. Constant-segment primers were used for 5'RACE, and the resulting TCR alpha and TCR beta cDNA libraries carried sample barcodes and UMIs. MiXCR, applied by TCRdb to the 5' RACE reads, yields one record per CDR3 protein. Of approximately 340,000 distinct CDR3 sequences in the sample, 13% were seen once. V usage is TRBV7-9 and J usage is TRBJ1-2; 11 positions agree with TRBD1. Source material: PBMCs or a T cell subset sorted from them (not recorded which). The clonotype comes from a man younger than 30 who had mild COVID-19 (a few samples of this study predate the infection). Cell type and time point are not known. CDR3 residues: CASSPGPGQGGGYGYTF. The CDR3 nucleotides are TGTGCCAGCAGCCCAGGCCCGGGACAGGGGGGAGGCTATGGCTACACCTTC.